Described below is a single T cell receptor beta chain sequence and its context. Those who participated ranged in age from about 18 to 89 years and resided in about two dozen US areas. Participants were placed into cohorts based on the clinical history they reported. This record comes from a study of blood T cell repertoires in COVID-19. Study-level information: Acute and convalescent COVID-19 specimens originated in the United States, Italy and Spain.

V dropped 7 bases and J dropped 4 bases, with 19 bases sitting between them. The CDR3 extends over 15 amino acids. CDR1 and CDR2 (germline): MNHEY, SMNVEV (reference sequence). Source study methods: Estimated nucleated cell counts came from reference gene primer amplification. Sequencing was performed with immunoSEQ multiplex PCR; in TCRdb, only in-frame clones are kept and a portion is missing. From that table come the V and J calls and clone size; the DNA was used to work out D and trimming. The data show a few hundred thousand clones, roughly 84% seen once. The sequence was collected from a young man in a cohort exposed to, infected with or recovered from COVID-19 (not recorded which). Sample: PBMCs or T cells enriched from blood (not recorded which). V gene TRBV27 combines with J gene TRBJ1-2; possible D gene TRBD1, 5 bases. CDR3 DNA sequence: TGTGCCAGCACCTTATCAGGGAGTACAAGCTATGGCTACACCTTC. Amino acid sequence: CASTLSGSTSYGYTF.